Listed below are T cell receptor beta chains from one sample, sequenced in a study of blood T cell repertoires in COVID-19. Some clones are missing from TCRdb's copy, which holds only in-frame ones; the method was immunoSEQ multiplex PCR. This sample has some 250,000 clones, with approximately 86% found just once. The sample consisted of peripheral blood. The source of these receptors is a woman in her 30s who had recovered from COVID-19. Each CDR3 is given with its conserved first and last residue. A D gene is named only where the DNA matches it firmly. Where a row states a size, it is once, few, many or the class of an expanded clone; other rows omit it.

d_call j_call v_call clone_size cdr3_aa cdr3_nt
TRBD2 TRBJ2-7 TRBV5-4 once CASSHGLAGVSYEQYF TGTGCCAGCAGCCACGGACTAGCGGGGGTCTCCTACGAGCAGTACTTC
- TRBJ1-2 TRBV6-5 - CASSPGGANYGYTF TGTGCCAGCAGCCCCGGCGGAGCTAACTATGGCTACACCTTC
- TRBJ2-7 TRBV9 - CASSVGPGDRGDEQYF -
TRBD1 TRBJ1-2 TRBV3-1/TRBV3-2 - CASSPTLQGASGYTF TGTGCCAGCAGCCCGACTTTACAGGGGGCCAGTGGCTACACCTTC
TRBD1 TRBJ2-7 TRBV5-1 - CASSSYRTGGANEQYF TGCGCCAGCAGCTCCTACCGGACAGGGGGCGCGAACGAGCAGTACTTC
TRBD1 TRBJ2-2 TRBV7-3 - CASSSPTGGNTGELFF TGTGCCAGCAGCTCCCCGACAGGGGGTAACACCGGGGAGCTGTTTTTT
- TRBJ1-3 TRBV5-6 - CASHRGGGNTIYF TGTGCCAGCCACCGGGGGGGAGGAAACACCATATATTTT
- TRBJ2-5 TRBV5-1 - CASSLEAEETQYF TGCGCCAGCAGCTTGGAGGCGGAAGAGACCCAGTACTTC
- TRBJ2-1 TRBV11-2 once CASSLVFSYNEQFF TGTGCCAGCAGCTTAGTCTTTTCCTACAATGAGCAGTTCTTC
- TRBJ1-5 TRBV2 - CASGSRSNQPQHF TGTGCCAGCGGATCCAGGAGCAATCAGCCCCAGCATTTT
TRBD2 TRBJ2-3 TRBV4-2 - CASSPTSGGVDTQYF TGTGCCAGCAGCCCGACTAGCGGGGGGGTAGATACGCAGTATTTT
TRBD2 TRBJ2-1 TRBV5-1 - CASTPGGGGKDEQFF TGCGCCAGCACCCCGGGAGGCGGGGGGAAAGATGAGCAGTTCTTC
- TRBJ2-7 TRBV7-2 - CASSPPGGGSGEQYF TGTGCCAGCAGCCCACCGGGGGGCGGTTCGGGGGAGCAGTACTTC
TRBD2 TRBJ2-2 TRBV4-2 - CASSRNSGGGRGELFF TGTGCCAGCAGCCGAAATAGCGGGGGGGGACGCGGGGAGCTGTTTTTT
TRBD1 TRBJ2-2 TRBV7-2 - CASSSDRGWTGELFF TGTGCCAGCAGCTCCGACAGGGGGTGGACCGGGGAGCTGTTTTTT
- TRBJ2-5 TRBV12-3/TRBV12-4 - CASSPSMQTQYF TGTGCCAGCAGTCCTAGTATGCAGACCCAGTACTTC
- TRBJ1-1 TRBV19 - CASSVGRPGVNTEAFF TGTGCCAGTAGTGTCGGGCGACCAGGGGTGAACACTGAAGCTTTCTTT
- TRBJ2-7 TRBV10-1 - CASSVSTPGEQYF TGCGCCAGCAGTGTTTCGACGCCGGGCGAGCAGTACTTC
- TRBJ1-5 TRBV6-6 once CALGSSSNQPQHF TGTGCTCTCGGGTCCAGTTCCAATCAGCCCCAGCATTTT
TRBD1 TRBJ1-2 TRBV6-5 - CASSSDRANYGYTF TGTGCCAGCAGTTCCGACAGGGCTAACTATGGCTACACCTTC
TRBD1 TRBJ1-2 TRBV3-1/TRBV3-2 - CASRRGDSGYTF TGTGCCAGCAGACGAGGGGACAGTGGCTACACCTTC
- TRBJ2-1 TRBV6-6 - CASSRGSSYNEQFF TGTGCCAGCAGCCGGGGGAGCTCCTACAATGAGCAGTTCTTC
TRBD1 TRBJ2-1 TRBV3-1/TRBV3-2 - CASKRTGAYNEQFF TGTGCCAGTAAGAGGACAGGGGCCTACAATGAGCAGTTCTTC
TRBD2 TRBJ2-1 TRBV6-2/TRBV6-3 few CASSYTTSGGAEQFF TGTGCCAGCAGTTACACGACTAGCGGGGGGGCTGAGCAGTTCTTC
TRBD1 TRBJ1-1 TRBV7-2 - CASSLALPGQAEAFF TGTGCCAGCAGCTTAGCTCTACCGGGACAGGCTGAAGCTTTCTTT